Below, 32 T cell receptor beta chains from the same sample are listed, as sequenced in a study of human T cells and chemical hapten exposure. Each CDR3 protein is one row after TCRdb ran MiXCR on the RACE reads. This sample has more than 80,000 distinct CDR3 sequences; 8.5% to 12% occur once, and the top ten carry around 4.7%. Time point here: patch test 2, 6 weeks after DPC sensitization. Stated treatment: therapeutic diphenylcyclopropenone sensitization with weekly scalp DPC. Sequenced here: whole blood, sampled in connection with sensitization to the hapten diphenylcyclopropenone (DPC). These receptors were collected from a woman aged 50 to 60 with alopecia areata. Some clones in this sample may be carry-over from other donors' samples.

The table lists this clonotype with many counts. This chain connects TRBV29-1 to TRBJ1-2; maybe TRBD1 (6 bases). There are 13 residues in the CDR3. Between the trimmed V and J ends, which lost 5 bases and 2 bases, there was a span of 12 bases. Germline-derived CDR1 and CDR2 are SQVTM and ANQGSEA. CDR3 loop: CSVRYRENYGYTF. The CDR3 DNA reads as TGCAGCGTTCGCTACAGGGAGAACTATGGCTACACCTTC. Full variable domain (missing parts from reference TRBV29-1 and TRBJ1-2): SAVISQKPSRDICQRGTSLTIQCQVDSQVTMMFWYRQQPGQSLTLIATANQGSEATYESGFVIDKFPISRPNLTFSTLTVSNMSPEDSSIYLCSVRYRENYGYTFGSGTRLTVV.

This clonotype appeared many times. The V gene is TRBV5-4, the J gene TRBJ2-1; tentative D call: TRBD2 (5 bases). The germline CDR1 and CDR2 sequences are SGHNT and YYREEE (reference sequence). This CDR3 has 15 residues. V lost 0 bases and J lost 4, with 11 bases in between. The CDR3 sequence is CASSLGTRGYNEQFF. Here the CDR3 DNA reads TGTGCCAGCAGCTTGGGTACTAGAGGGTACAATGAGCAGTTCTTC.

The sample holds a few counts of this clonotype. The chain recombines TRBV19 with TRBJ2-2; TRBD2 matches at 12 bases. Trimming at V came to 3 bases and at J to 6 bases, leaving 11 bases not matched to a gene. Germline-derived CDR1 and CDR2 are LNHDA and SQIVND (reference sequence). CDR3 length equals 18 residues. For the CDR3, the DNA is TGTGCCAGTAGTATTCAGTTTGTGGGACTAGCGGGTCCCGGGGAGCTGTTTTTT. It encodes CASSIQFVGLAGPGELFF.

This clonotype was observed many times. The chain employs TRBV20-1 and TRBJ2-6; D gene unclear. V lost 6 bases to trimming and J lost 0 bases, with 9 bases between them. CDR3 size: 14 residues. CDR1 is DFQATT and CDR2 is SNEGSKA in the germline V gene (reference sequence). The CDR3 sequence: CSAVSDSGANVLTF. In nucleotides, the CDR3 is TGCAGTGCCGTATCGGACTCTGGGGCCAACGTCCTGACTTTC.

This clonotype was counted a few times. The genes are TRBV29-1 and TRBJ2-3, with D perhaps being TRBD1 or TRBD2 (5 bases each). The CDR3 length is 14 residues. Germline values: CDR1 SQVTM, CDR2 ANQGSEA. Trimming left V 4 bases short and J 4 bases short, with 15 bases between. For the CDR3, the DNA is TGCAGCGTTGGCCGGGACCCTAACGCAGATACGCAGTATTTT. It translates to CSVGRDPNADTQYF.

This clonotype was found a few times. The genes are TRBV27 and TRBJ2-3; 7 positions agree with TRBD2. Trimming took 5 bases from V and 0 from J; bases not matched to a gene: 8. CDR3 length equals 16 residues. CDR1 and CDR2 from the germline V gene are MNHEY and SMNVEV (reference sequence). Here the CDR3 reads CASSRLADTSTDTQYF. As DNA, the CDR3 is TGTGCCAGCAGTCGGCTAGCGGATACTAGCACAGATACGCAGTATTTT.

This clonotype was seen more than once but under ten times. This sequence joins TRBV19 and TRBJ2-5; no reliable D call. Per the germline V gene, CDR1 is LNHDA and CDR2 is SQIVND (reference sequence). Trimming stripped 6 bases from V and 3 bases from J, with 11 bases between. The length of the CDR3 is 13 residues. CDR3 bases: TGTGCCAGTAGGAGTATGGCTGAAGAGACCCAGTACTTC. The encoded protein is CASRSMAEETQYF.

In its sample, this clonotype was seen many times. V is TRBV11-2 and J is TRBJ2-7; no clear D. The CDR3 contains 15 residues. V dropped 2 bases and J dropped 6 bases, with 17 bases sitting between them. Germline values: CDR1 SGHAT, CDR2 FQNNGV. CDR3 in amino acids: CASSLTDSQTLEQYF. In nucleotides, the CDR3 is TGTGCCAGCAGCTTAACCGACTCCCAAACTCTCGAGCAGTACTTC.

CDR3 sequence: CASSPRDRGELFF. CDR3 bases: TGTGCCAGCAGCCCCCGGGACAGGGGTGAACTGTTTTTT. V usage is TRBV3-1 and J usage is TRBJ1-4; 10 bases fit TRBD1. CDR3 size: 13 residues. Looked up from germline, CDR1 is LGHDT and CDR2 is YNNKEL (reference sequence). The V and J ends lost 4 bases and 12 bases, in that order; junction bases with no gene match: 5. Full variable domain (remainder filled in from reference TRBV3-1 and TRBJ1-4): DTAVSQTPKYLVTQMGNDKSIKCEQNLGHDTMYWYKQDSKKFLKIMFSYNNKELIINETVPNRFSPKSPDKAHLNLHINSLELGDSAVYFCASSPRDRGELFFGSGTQLSVL.

The sample holds many counts of this clonotype. This chain uses TRBV27 with TRBJ1-1, with D uncertain. V gave up 6 bases and J gave up 7 bases, with 12 bases separating them. The germline V gene encodes CDR1 MNHEY and CDR2 SMNVEV (reference sequence). The CDR3 contains 12 residues. Here the CDR3 DNA reads TGTGCCAGCAGCTTTCTTCGGGGTGAAGCTTTCTTT. Its protein product is CASSFLRGEAFF.

The rearrangement uses TRBV5-1 and TRBJ2-2, with D perhaps TRBD1 (5 bases). Germline V gene data show CDR1 as SGHRS and CDR2 as YFSETQ. Trimming stripped 0 bases from V and 7 bases from J, with 16 bases between. The CDR3 is 16 amino acids. The CDR3 protein is CASSLGAGNQIGELFF. CDR3 in DNA: TGCGCCAGCAGCTTGGGTGCAGGGAATCAGATCGGGGAGCTGTTTTTT. The full variable domain, its missing parts supplied by reference TRBV5-1 and TRBJ2-2, is KAGVTQTPRYLIKTRGQQVTLSCSPISGHRSVSWYQQTPGQGLQFLFEYFSETQRNKGNFPGRFSGRQFSNSRSEMNVSTLELGDSALYLCASSLGAGNQIGELFFGEGSRLTVL.

At least ten counts were recorded for this clonotype. This rearrangement joins TRBV7-2 to TRBJ2-1; 9 bases are shared with TRBD2. Germline lookup yields CDR1 SGHTA and CDR2 FQGNSA. The junction had 6 bases not matched to a gene; V was cut back by 1 base and J by 8 bases. The CDR3 sequence is 15 residues long. CDR3 DNA: TGTGCCAGCAGCTTAGTCGCTAGCGGGACCTATGAGCAGTTCTTC. Protein product: CASSLVASGTYEQFF.

This chain joins TRBV3-1 and TRBJ2-3; 14 bases line up with TRBD2. The length of the CDR3 is 17 residues. Germline V gives CDR1 LGHDT, CDR2 YNNKEL (reference sequence). V gave up 4 bases and J gave up 4 bases; unmatched junction bases: 7. The CDR3, as DNA: TGTGCCAGCAGCCCCGGGACTAGCGGGAGCAGAGCAGATACGCAGTATTTT. It codes for CASSPGTSGSRADTQYF.

This clonotype was found a few times. The rearrangement uses TRBV6-2 or TRBV6-3 and TRBJ2-3; TRBD2 agrees at 14 bases. The V gene end was trimmed by 4 bases and the J gene end by 1 base; junction bases not matched to a gene: 4. The germline V gene has CDR1 MNHEY and CDR2 SVGEGT. CDR3 size: 17 residues. Here the CDR3 reads CASSLGTSGSRTDTQYF. Here the CDR3 DNA reads TGTGCCAGCAGTTTGGGGACTAGCGGGAGTCGCACAGATACGCAGTATTTT.

The chain employs TRBV18 and TRBJ1-4; 8 bases line up with TRBD1. Germline assignment: CDR1 KGHSH and CDR2 LQKENI. Germline trimming cut 1 base from V and 0 bases from J; bases unmatched to any gene: 7. The CDR3 extends over 18 amino acids. The CDR3 loop reads CASSPLRTGSSTNEKLFF. The CDR3 nucleotides read TGTGCCAGCTCACCACTACGGACAGGGAGTTCAACTAATGAAAAACTGTTTTTT.

The table lists this clonotype with many counts. This chain links TRBV29-1 with TRBJ1-2; a weak D match, TRBD1 (6 bases). CDR1 and CDR2 (germline): SQVTM, ANQGSEA. This CDR3 region has 10 residues. Trimming shortened V by 7 bases and J by 7 bases, and 10 bases separated the two germline ends. Here the CDR3 reads CSEDSGGYTF. CDR3 DNA: TGCAGCGAGGACAGTGGTGGCTACACCTTC.

This clonotype turned up a few times. The V call is TRBV14, the J call TRBJ2-6, with D unclear. The ends were cut back, 0 bases at V and 0 bases at J, with 3 bases in the middle. Germline CDR1 and CDR2: SGHDN and FVKESK. The CDR3 totals 15 residues. Written as DNA, the CDR3 is TGTGCCAGCAGCCAAGACAGCTCTGGGGCCAACGTCCTGACTTTC. Residues: CASSQDSSGANVLTF.

As for this clonotype: A read error may explain this, as a much larger clone is one base away. The J gene is TRBJ1-2, the V gene TRBV5-1; 7 bases align to TRBD1. Germline-derived CDR1 and CDR2 are SGHRS and YFSETQ. CDR3 length: 13 amino acids. The chain's CDR3 is CVSSLQGNYGYTF. CDR3 in DNA: TGCGTCAGCAGCTTACAGGGGAACTATGGCTACACCTTC.

This clonotype has at least ten counts. V and J are TRBV18 and TRBJ1-1; D perhaps matches TRBD1 (6 bases). Between the trimmed V and J ends, which lost 2 bases and 1 base, there was a span of 8 bases. The CDR3 contains 14 residues. From germline, CDR1 is KGHSH and CDR2 LQKENI. CDR3 protein: CASSPRGQNTEAFF. As DNA, the CDR3 is TGTGCCAGCTCACCAAGGGGACAGAACACTGAAGCTTTCTTT.

This clonotype was recorded a few times. The V call is TRBV4-3, the J call TRBJ2-5, with a possible D match to TRBD2 (5 bases). The germline V gene has CDR1 LGHNA and CDR2 YSLEER. V lost 0 bases to trimming and J lost 3 bases, with 26 bases between them. This CDR3 is built from 20 residues. CDR3 region: CASSQDSTRLRPGWEETQYF. The CDR3 DNA follows: TGCGCCAGCAGCCAAGACTCCACTAGACTTCGGCCGGGTTGGGAAGAGACCCAGTACTTC.

In its sample, this clonotype was seen many times. This chain joins TRBV29-1 and TRBJ2-5; no definite D call. Germline V gene lookup returns CDR1 SQVTM and CDR2 ANQGSEA. V was clipped by 4 bases and J by 2 bases, with 5 bases between them. The CDR3 has 11 residues. In DNA, the CDR3 is TGCAGCGTTGCTAGACAAGAGACCCAGTACTTC. Its translation: CSVARQETQYF.

This clonotype was counted many times. This chain links TRBV27 with TRBJ2-3; D gene unclear. The CDR3 is 14 residues long. Trimming left V 0 bases short and J 4 bases short, with 8 bases between. Per germline, CDR1 MNHEY and CDR2 SMNVEV (reference sequence). The CDR3 here is CASSLSLAADTQYF. DNA for the CDR3: TGTGCCAGCAGTTTATCGTTGGCGGCAGATACGCAGTATTTT.

The chain has TRBV11-2 and TRBJ1-3; the match to TRBD1 covers 7 bases. This CDR3 is 14 amino acids long. Germline V gene data show CDR1 as SGHAT and CDR2 as FQNNGV. The ends lost 4 bases at V and 15 bases at J; junction bases unmatched: 15. The CDR3 region has the DNA TGTGCCAGCAGCTCAGGACAGGTCCCTCTGCAGAAATATTTT. Its protein is CASSSGQVPLQKYF.

This clonotype was recorded at least ten times. V usage is TRBV30 and J usage is TRBJ2-1, with unresolved D. V was cut by 2 bases and J by 10 bases, with 9 bases left in between. The length of the CDR3 is 11 residues. Germline CDR1 reads GTSNPN; CDR2 reads SVGIG (reference sequence). The CDR3 DNA reads as TGTGCCTGGAGTATACTCCGGGAGCAGTTCTTC. Translated, it gives CAWSILREQFF.

This clonotype was detected ten times or more. The rearrangement links TRBV18 to TRBJ2-7; weak D call: TRBD1 (6 bases). CDR3 size: 14 residues. Trimming stripped 2 bases from V and 6 bases from J, with 14 bases between. The germline CDR1 and CDR2 sequences are KGHSH and LQKENI. The CDR3 coding sequence is TGTGCCAGCTCACCAGCGAACAGGGTATCCGAGCAGTACTTC. It translates to CASSPANRVSEQYF. The full variable domain, completed using reference TRBV18 and TRBJ2-7, is NAGVMQNPRHLVRRRGQEARLRCSPMKGHSHVYWYRQLPEEGLKFMVYLQKENIIDESGMPKERFSAEFPKEGPSILRIQQVVRGDSAAYFCASSPANRVSEQYFGPGTRLTVT.

This clonotype occurred many times. This sequence joins TRBV30 and TRBJ2-5; 9 bases fit TRBD2. The germline CDR1 and CDR2 sequences are GTSNPN and SVGIG (reference sequence). The CDR3 covers 14 residues. The CDR3 protein is CALAPSGVQETQYF. The CDR3 coding sequence is TGTGCGTTGGCGCCTAGCGGGGTCCAAGAGACCCAGTACTTC.

The chain couples TRBV29-1 to TRBJ2-7, with TRBD2 matching 14 bases. The germline CDR1 and CDR2 sequences are SQVTM and ANQGSEA. The V and J ends lost 6 bases and 7 bases, in that order; junction bases with no gene match: 5. The CDR3 is 13 residues long. Here the CDR3 DNA reads TGCAGCGTCGGGACTAGCGGGAGCGGGGAGCAGTACTTC. Its protein product is CSVGTSGSGEQYF.

This clonotype has ten or more counts. The chain employs TRBV11-2 and TRBJ2-2, with 11 bases that match TRBD2. From germline, CDR1 is SGHAT and CDR2 FQNNGV. With 4 bases clipped from V and 3 bases from J, the junction kept 7 bases outside the gene matches. The CDR3 has 17 amino acids. This chain's CDR3 is CASSWRGTSGYTGELFF. CDR3 DNA: TGTGCCAGCAGCTGGAGGGGGACTAGCGGTTACACCGGGGAGCTGTTTTTT.

This clonotype was observed at least ten times. This chain links TRBV5-5 with TRBJ2-5; the D gene is possibly TRBD2 (5 bases). The germline gives CDR1 SGHKS, CDR2 YYEKEE (reference sequence). The V end was cut by 3 bases, the J end by 4 bases, with 7 bases between. There are 12 residues in the CDR3. This CDR3 is CASSYRGETQYF. The CDR3 DNA reads TGTGCCAGCAGCTATCGGGGAGAGACCCAGTACTTC.

This clonotype came up a few times. The CDR3 region has the DNA TGTGCCAGCAGTACACTCCGCGTTGATTACGAGCAGTACTTC. Protein product: CASSTLRVDYEQYF. The chain couples TRBV28 to TRBJ2-7; D gene ambiguous. The CDR3 runs 14 residues. Germline V lookup: CDR1 MDHEN, CDR2 SYDVKM. V lost 5 bases and J lost 4, with 15 bases in between.

The chain combines TRBV6-6 with TRBJ2-7; 8 bases agree with TRBD1. CDR3 length: 12 amino acids. Trimming cost V 6 bases and J 8 bases; bases outside gene matches: 6. CDR1 and CDR2 from the germline V gene are MNHNY and SVGAGI (reference sequence). The CDR3 bases are TGTGCCAGCAGCGCAGGGGGCGGCCAGCAGTACTTC. Protein product: CASSAGGGQQYF.

This clonotype was counted many times. The chain links TRBV20-1 to TRBJ2-5; D unclear. CDR3 size: 11 residues. Trimming shortened V by 5 bases and J by 2 bases, and 6 bases separated the two germline ends. Per the germline V gene, CDR1 is DFQATT and CDR2 is SNEGSKA (reference sequence). The CDR3 nucleotides read TGCAGTGCTCTAGGGCAAGAGACCCAGTACTTC. Its protein product is CSALGQETQYF.